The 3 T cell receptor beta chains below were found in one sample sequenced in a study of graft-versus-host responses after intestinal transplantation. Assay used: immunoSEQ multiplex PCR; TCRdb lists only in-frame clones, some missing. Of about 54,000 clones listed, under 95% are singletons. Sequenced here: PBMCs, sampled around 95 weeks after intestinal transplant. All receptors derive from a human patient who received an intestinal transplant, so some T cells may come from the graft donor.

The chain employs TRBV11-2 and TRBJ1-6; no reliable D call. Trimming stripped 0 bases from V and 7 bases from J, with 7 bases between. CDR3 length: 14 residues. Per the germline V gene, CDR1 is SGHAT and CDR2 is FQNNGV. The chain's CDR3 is CASSLEAKNSPLHF. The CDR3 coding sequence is TGTGCCAGCAGCTTAGAGGCTAAGAATTCACCCCTCCACTTT. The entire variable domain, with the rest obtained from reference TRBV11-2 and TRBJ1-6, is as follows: EAGVAQSPRYKIIEKRQSVAFWCNPISGHATLYWYQQILGQGPKLLIQFQNNGVVDDSQLPKDRFSAERLKGVDSTLKIQPAKLEDSAVYLCASSLEAKNSPLHFGNGTRLTVT.

The CDR3 protein is CASRPTGGRGEKLFF. The CDR3 bases are TGCGCCAGCAGGCCCACCGGGGGACGAGGCGAAAAACTGTTTTTT. The rearrangement links TRBV5-1 to TRBJ1-4, with D perhaps matching TRBD1 (5 bases). This CDR3 has 15 residues. The V end lost 5 bases, the J end lost 8 bases, and 19 bases lay between the germline ends. CDR1 is SGHRS, CDR2 YFSETQ, per germline.

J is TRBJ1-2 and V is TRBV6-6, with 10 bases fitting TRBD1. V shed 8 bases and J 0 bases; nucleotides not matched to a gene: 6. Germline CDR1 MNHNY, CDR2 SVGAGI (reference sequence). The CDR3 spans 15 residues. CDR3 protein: CASRDRGLPNYGYTF. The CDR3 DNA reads TGTGCCAGCCGGGACAGGGGCCTTCCTAACTATGGCTACACCTTC.